The clone carrying this T cell receptor (beta chain) was detected only a few times. Its antigen is unidentified. V shed 3 bases, J shed 6 bases, and the junction held 4 bases outside the gene matches. There are 14 residues in the CDR3. CDR1 is SGHRS, CDR2 YFSETQ, per germline. The source of the sample is a study of beta chain features in type 1 diabetes. Study overall: On cell yields, gender and age, patients and healthy donors were similar. Study findings and constraints: Compared with healthy donors, patients appeared to share more similar naive, central memory and regulatory TCRB repertoires. Moderate yet significant TCRB CDR3 shortening was seen in Type 1 diabetes patients in all four CD4+ subsets.

Sequenced material consisted of expressed TCRB transcripts (all of the isolated RNA was reverse transcribed). TCRdb's table, derived via immunoSEQ multiplex PCR, lists solely in-frame clones and lacks some. The sample contains roughly 300,000 clones, less than 15% of which appear only once. J is TRBJ1-4 and V is TRBV5-1, with 8 bases identical to TRBD1. This clonotype originated in a man aged 25 to 45 in good health. The sequencing sample was made of central memory CD4+ T cells from blood. The CDR3 region is CASSSTGEDEKLFF. The CDR3 nucleotides are TGCGCCAGCAGCTCGACAGGGGAGGATGAAAAACTGTTTTTT.